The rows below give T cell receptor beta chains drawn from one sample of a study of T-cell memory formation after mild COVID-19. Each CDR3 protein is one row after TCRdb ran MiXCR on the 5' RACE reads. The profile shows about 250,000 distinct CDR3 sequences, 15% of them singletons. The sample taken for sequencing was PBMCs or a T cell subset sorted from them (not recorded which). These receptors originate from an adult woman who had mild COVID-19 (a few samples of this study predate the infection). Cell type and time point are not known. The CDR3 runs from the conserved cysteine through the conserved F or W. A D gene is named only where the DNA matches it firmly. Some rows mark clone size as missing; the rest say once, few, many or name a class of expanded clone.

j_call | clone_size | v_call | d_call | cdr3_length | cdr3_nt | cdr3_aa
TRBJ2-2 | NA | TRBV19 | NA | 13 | TGTGCCAGTAGTATCTTAAACACCGGGGAGCTGTTTTTT | CASSILNTGELFF
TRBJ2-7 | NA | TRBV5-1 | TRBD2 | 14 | TGCGCCAGCAGCTCGAGCGGGAGGTGGTACGAGCAGTACTTC | CASSSSGRWYEQYF
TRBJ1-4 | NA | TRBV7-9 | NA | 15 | TGTGCCAGCAGCTCAACCGCGGGACACAATGAAAAACTGTTTTTT | CASSSTAGHNEKLFF
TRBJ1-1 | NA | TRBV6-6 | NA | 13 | TGTGCCAGCAGTTACGACCTGAACACTGAAGCTTTCTTT | CASSYDLNTEAFF
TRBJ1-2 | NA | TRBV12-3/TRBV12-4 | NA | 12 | TGTGCCAGCAGCCACGGGAGGGGTGGCTACACCTTC | CASSHGRGGYTF
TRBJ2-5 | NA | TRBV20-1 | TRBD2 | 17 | TGCAGTGCTAGACCCCATGTAGCGGGGGGGGAGCAAGAGACCCAGTACTTC | CSARPHVAGGEQETQYF
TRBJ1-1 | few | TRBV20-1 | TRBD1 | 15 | TGCAGTGCTAACCCAGGACAGGGGGCGAACACTGAAGCTTTCTTT | CSANPGQGANTEAFF
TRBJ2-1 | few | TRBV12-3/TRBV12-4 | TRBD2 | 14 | TGTGCCAGCAGCCGACTCGGCGGGGGGGGTGAGCAGTTCTTC | CASSRLGGGGEQFF
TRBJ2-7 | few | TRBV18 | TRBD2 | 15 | TGTGCCAGCTCAGAGGGACTAGCGGGACGCTACGAGCAGTACTTC | CASSEGLAGRYEQYF
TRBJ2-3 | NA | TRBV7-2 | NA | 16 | TGTGCCAGCAGCTCCCGGGGACCGCTTTTCGCAGATACGCAGTATTTT | CASSSRGPLFADTQYF
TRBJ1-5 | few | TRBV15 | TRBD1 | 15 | TGTGCCACCAGCAGAGGAGGGGGCAGCAATCAGCCCCAGCATTTT | CATSRGGGSNQPQHF
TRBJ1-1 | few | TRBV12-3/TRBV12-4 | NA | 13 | TGTGCCAGCAGGGGGGCAGTGAACACTGAAGCTTTCTTT | CASRGAVNTEAFF
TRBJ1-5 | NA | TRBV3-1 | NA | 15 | TGTGCCAGCAGCCCCCACGGGAATAGCAATCAGCCCCAGCATTTT | CASSPHGNSNQPQHF
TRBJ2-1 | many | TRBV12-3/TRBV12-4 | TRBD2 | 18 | TGTGCCAGCAGTTTACGGAGTAGCGGGGGAATCGCCTACAATGAGCAGTTCTTC | CASSLRSSGGIAYNEQFF
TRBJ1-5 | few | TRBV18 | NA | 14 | TGTGCCAGCGGAGGACAGAATAGCAATCAGCCCCAGCATTTT | CASGGQNSNQPQHF
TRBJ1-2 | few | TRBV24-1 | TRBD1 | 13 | TGTGCCACCAGTGAGAGGGGGCCATATGGCTACACCTTC | CATSERGPYGYTF